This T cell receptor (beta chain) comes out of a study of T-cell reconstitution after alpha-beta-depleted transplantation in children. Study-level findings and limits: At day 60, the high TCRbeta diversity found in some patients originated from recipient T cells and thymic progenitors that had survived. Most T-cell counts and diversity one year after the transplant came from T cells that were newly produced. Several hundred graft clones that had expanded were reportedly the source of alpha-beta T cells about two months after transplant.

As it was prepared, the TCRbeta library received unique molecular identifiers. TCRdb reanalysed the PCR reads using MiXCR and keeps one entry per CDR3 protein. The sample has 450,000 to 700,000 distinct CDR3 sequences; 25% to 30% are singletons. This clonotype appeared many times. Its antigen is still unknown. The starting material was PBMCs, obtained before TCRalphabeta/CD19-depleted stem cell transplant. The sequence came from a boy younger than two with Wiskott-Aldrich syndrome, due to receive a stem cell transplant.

The CDR3 region is CASSLVGGISYNEQFF. As DNA, the CDR3 is TGCGCCAGCAGCTTGGTGGGGGGAATCTCCTACAATGAGCAGTTCTTC. The chain joins TRBV5-1 to TRBJ2-1; possibly TRBD2 for D (6 bases). V shed 0 bases and J shed 0 bases, with 10 bases lying between them. This CDR3 is built from 16 residues. Germline-derived CDR1 and CDR2 are SGHRS and YFSETQ.